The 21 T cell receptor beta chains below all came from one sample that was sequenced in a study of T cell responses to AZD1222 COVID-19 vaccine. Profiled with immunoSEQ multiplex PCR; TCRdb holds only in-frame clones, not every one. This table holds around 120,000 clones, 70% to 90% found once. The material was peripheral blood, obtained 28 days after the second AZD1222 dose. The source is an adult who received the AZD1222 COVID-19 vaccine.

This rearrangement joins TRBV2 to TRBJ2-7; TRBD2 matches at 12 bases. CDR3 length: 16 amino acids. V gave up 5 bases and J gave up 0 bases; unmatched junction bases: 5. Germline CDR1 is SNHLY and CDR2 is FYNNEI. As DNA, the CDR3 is TGTGCCAGCAGTCGGACTAGCGGGGCCCTCTCCTACGAGCAGTACTTC. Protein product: CASSRTSGALSYEQYF.

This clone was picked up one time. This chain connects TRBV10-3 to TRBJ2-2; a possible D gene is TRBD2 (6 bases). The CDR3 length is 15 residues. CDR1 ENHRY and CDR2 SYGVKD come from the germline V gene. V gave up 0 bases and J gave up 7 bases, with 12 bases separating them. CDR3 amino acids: CAISESGSGGGELFF. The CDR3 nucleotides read TGTGCCATCAGTGAGTCAGGCTCCGGGGGCGGGGAGCTGTTTTTT.

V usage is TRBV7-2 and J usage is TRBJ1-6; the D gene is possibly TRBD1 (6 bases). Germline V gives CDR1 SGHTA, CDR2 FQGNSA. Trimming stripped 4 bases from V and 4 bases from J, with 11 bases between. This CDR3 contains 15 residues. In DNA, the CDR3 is TGTGCCAGCAGCTCCCTGACAGGATATAATTCACCCCTCCACTTT. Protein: CASSSLTGYNSPLHF.

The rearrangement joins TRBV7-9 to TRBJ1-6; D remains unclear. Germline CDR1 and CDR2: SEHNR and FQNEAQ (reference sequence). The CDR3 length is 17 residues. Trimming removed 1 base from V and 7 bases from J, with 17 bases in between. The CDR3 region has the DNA TGTGCCAGCAGCTTAGGGACCAGTCCCAGCGGGAATTCACCCCTCCACTTT. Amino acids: CASSLGTSPSGNSPLHF.

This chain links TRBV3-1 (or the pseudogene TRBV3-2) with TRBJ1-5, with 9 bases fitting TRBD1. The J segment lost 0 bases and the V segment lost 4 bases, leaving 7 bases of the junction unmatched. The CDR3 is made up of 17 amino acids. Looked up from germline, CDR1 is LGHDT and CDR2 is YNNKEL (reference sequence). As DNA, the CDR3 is TGTGCCAGCAGCCCCGGACAGGGGTCTTATAGCAATCAGCCCCAGCATTTT. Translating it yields CASSPGQGSYSNQPQHF.

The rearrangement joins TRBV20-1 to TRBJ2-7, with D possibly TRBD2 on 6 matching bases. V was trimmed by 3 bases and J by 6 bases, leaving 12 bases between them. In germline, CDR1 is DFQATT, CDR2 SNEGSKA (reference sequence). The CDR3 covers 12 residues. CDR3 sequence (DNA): TGCAGTGCTAGTTCCCGGGGAGGCGAGCAGTACTTC. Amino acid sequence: CSASSRGGEQYF.

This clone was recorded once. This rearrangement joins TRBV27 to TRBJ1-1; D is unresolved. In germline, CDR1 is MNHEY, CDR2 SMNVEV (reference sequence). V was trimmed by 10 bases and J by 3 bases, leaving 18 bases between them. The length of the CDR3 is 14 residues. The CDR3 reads CATRLRGLDTEAFF. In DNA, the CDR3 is TGTGCCACCAGGCTCAGAGGGTTAGACACTGAAGCTTTCTTT.

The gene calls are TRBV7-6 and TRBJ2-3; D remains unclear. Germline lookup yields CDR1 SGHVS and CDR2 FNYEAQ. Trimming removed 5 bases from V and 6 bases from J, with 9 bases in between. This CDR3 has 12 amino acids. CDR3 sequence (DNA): TGTGCCAGCAGCACAGCAAGCGATACGCAGTATTTT. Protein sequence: CASSTASDTQYF.

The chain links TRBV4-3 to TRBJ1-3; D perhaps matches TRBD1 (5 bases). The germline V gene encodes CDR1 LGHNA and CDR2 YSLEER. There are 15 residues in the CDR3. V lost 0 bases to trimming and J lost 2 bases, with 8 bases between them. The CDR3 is CASSQESQAGNTIYF. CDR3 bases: TGCGCCAGCAGCCAAGAGTCACAGGCTGGAAACACCATATATTTT.

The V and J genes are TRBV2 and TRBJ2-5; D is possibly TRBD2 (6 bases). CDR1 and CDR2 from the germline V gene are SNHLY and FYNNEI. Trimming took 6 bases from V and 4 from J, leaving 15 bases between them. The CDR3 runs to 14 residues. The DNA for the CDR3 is TGTGCCAGCAGCCCAGCCGAGGGAGGAGAGACCCAGTACTTC. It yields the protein CASSPAEGGETQYF. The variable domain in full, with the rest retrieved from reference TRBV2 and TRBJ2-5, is EPEVTQTPSHQVTQMGQEVILRCVPISNHLYFYWYRQILGQKVEFLVSFYNNEISEKSEIFDDQFSVERPDGSNFTLKIRSTKLEDSAMYFCASSPAEGGETQYFGPGTRLLVL.

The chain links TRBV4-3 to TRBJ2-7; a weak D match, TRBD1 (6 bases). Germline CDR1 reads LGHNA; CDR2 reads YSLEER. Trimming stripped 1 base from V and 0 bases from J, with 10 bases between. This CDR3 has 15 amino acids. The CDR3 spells CASSQAGTNSYEQYF. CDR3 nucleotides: TGCGCCAGCAGCCAAGCCGGGACAAACTCCTACGAGCAGTACTTC.

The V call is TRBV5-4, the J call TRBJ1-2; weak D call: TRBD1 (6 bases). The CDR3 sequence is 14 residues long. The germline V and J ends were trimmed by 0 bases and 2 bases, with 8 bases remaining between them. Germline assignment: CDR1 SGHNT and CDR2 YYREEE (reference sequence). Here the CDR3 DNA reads TGTGCCAGCAGCTTGGTAGGGGGGAACTATGGCTACACCTTC. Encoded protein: CASSLVGGNYGYTF.

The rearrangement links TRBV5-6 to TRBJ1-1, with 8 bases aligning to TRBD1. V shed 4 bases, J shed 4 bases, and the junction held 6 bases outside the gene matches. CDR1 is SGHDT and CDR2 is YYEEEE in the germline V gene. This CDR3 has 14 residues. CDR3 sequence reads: CASSEIGQGTEAFF. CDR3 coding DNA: TGTGCCAGCAGCGAGATCGGACAGGGCACTGAAGCTTTCTTT.

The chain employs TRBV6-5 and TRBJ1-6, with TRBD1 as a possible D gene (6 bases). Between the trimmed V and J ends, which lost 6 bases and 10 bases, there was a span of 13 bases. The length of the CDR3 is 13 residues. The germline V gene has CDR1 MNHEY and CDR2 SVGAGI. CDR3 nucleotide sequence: TGTGCCAGCAGGGGGGGGGCTTACTCACCCCTCCACTTT. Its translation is CASRGGAYSPLHF.

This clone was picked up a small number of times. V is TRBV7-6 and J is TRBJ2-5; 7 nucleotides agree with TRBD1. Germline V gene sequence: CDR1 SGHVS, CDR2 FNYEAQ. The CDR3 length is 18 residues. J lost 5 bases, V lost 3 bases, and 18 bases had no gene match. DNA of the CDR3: TGTGCCAGCAGCTTCCTTCGCCCTGAGGGGGCGCTTCAGGAGACCCAGTACTTC. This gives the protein CASSFLRPEGALQETQYF.

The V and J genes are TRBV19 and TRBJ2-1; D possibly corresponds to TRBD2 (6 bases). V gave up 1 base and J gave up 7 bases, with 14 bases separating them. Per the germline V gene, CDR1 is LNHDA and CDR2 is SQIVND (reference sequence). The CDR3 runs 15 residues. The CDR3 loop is CASSIGSEGRNEQFF. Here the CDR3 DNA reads TGTGCCAGTAGTATAGGATCCGAGGGGAGGAATGAGCAGTTCTTC.

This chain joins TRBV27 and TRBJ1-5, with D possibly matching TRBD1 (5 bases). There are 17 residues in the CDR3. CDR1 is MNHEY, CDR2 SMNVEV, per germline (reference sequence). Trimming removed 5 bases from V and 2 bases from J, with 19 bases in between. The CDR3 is CASSPGPRDGGNQPQHF. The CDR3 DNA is TGTGCCAGCAGTCCGGGCCCCCGGGACGGAGGCAATCAGCCCCAGCATTTT.

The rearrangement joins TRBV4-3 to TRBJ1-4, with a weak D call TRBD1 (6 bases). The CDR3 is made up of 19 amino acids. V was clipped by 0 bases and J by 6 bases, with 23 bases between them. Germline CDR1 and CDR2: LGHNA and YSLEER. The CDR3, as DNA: TGCGCCAGCAGCCAAGACCTAAGCGGGGGGCATGGGTCTTATGAAAAACTGTTTTTT. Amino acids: CASSQDLSGGHGSYEKLFF.

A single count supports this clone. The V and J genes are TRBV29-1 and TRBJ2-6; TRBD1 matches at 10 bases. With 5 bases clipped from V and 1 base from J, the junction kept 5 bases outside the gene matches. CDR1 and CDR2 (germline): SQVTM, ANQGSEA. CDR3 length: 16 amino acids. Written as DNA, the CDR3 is TGCAGCGTTCTTCCGGGACAGGGGTCTGGGGCCAACGTCCTGACTTTC. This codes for CSVLPGQGSGANVLTF.

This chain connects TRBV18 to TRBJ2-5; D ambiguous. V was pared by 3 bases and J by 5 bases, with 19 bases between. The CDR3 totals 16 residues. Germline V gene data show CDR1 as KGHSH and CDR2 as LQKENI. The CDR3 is CASSPGPFAGPETQYF. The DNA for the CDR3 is TGTGCCAGCTCACCCGGACCGTTCGCCGGCCCGGAGACCCAGTACTTC.

In nucleotides, the CDR3 is TGTGCCAGCAGCTCGGGGACGGGGAGAGAGACCCAGTACTTC. This sequence encodes CASSSGTGRETQYF. This chain connects TRBV5-4 to TRBJ2-5, with D perhaps matching TRBD1 or TRBD2 (5 bases each). CDR1 SGHNT and CDR2 YYREEE come from the germline V gene (reference sequence). The CDR3 contains 14 residues. Trimming stripped 3 bases from V and 4 bases from J, with 13 bases between.